What follows is one T cell receptor beta chain and its context. The sample comes from a study of STAT5B mutations in CD4+ large granular lymphocyte leukemia. Sequencing was performed with immunoSEQ multiplex PCR; in TCRdb, only in-frame clones are kept and a portion is missing. The sample comprises about 33,000 clones, roughly nine tenths of which are singletons, and 3% to 4% rests with the top ten. This sequence was found in a human donor in good health. Sequences were obtained from CD4+ T cells from blood buffy coats.

CDR3 nucleotides: TGTGCCAGCAGCCGCCCGCCACAGGTCGGCACTGAAGCTTTCTTT. Protein: CASSRPPQVGTEAFF. The V call is TRBV7-2, the J call TRBJ1-1; the D gene is possibly TRBD1 (5 bases). Between the trimmed V and J ends, which lost 5 bases and 4 bases, there was a span of 17 bases. This CDR3 comprises 15 residues. Germline-derived CDR1 and CDR2 are SGHTA and FQGNSA.